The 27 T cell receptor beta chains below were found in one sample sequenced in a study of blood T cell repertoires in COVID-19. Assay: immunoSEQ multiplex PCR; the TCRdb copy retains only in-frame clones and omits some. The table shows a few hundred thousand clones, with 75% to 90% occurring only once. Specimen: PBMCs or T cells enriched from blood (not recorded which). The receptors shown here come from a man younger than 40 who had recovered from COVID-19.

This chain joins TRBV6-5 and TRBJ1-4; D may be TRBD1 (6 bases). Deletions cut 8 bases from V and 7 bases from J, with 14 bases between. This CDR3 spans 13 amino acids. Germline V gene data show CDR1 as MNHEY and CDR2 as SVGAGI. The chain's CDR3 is CASRQGKGEKLFF. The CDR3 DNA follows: TGTGCCAGCCGCCAGGGGAAGGGTGAAAAACTGTTTTTT.

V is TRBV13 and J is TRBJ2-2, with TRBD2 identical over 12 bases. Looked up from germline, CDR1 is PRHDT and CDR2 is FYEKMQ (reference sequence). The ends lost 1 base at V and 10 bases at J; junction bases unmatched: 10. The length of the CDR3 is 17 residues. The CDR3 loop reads CASSLVRLAGGPVELFF. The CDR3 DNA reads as TGTGCCAGCAGCTTAGTTCGGCTAGCGGGGGGGCCCGTGGAGCTGTTTTTT.

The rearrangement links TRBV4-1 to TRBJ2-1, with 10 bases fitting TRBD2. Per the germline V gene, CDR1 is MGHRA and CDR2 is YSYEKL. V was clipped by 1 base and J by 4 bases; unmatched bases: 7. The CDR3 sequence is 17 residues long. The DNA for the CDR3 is TGCGCCAGCAGCCAAGTTAGCGGGGGGCCCGGGTACAATGAGCAGTTCTTC. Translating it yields CASSQVSGGPGYNEQFF.

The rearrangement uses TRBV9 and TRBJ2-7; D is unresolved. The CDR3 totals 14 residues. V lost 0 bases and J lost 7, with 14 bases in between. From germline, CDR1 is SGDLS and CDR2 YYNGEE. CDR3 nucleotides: TGTGCCAGCAGCGTAGATGTTGCCGTCGGGGAGCAGTACTTC. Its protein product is CASSVDVAVGEQYF.

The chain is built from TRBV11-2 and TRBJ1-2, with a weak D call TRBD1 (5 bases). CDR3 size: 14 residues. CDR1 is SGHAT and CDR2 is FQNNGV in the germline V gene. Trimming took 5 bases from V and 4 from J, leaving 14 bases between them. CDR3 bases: TGTGCCAGCAGCCCCGACGGGGGACCCTATGGCTACACCTTC. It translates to CASSPDGGPYGYTF.

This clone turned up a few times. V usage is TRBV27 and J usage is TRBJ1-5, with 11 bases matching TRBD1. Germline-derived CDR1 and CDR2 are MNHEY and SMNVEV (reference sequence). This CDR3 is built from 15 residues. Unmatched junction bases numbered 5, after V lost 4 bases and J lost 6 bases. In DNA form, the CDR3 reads TGTGCCAGCAGTTCCCTGGACAGGGGGCCTCAGCCCCAGCATTTT. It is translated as CASSSLDRGPQPQHF.

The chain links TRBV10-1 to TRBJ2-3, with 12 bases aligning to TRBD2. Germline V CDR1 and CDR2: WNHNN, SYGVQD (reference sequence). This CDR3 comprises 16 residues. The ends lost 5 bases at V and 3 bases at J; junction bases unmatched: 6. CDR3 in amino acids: CASSPSSGGATDTQYF. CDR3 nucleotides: TGCGCCAGCAGTCCATCTAGCGGGGGGGCAACAGATACGCAGTATTTT.

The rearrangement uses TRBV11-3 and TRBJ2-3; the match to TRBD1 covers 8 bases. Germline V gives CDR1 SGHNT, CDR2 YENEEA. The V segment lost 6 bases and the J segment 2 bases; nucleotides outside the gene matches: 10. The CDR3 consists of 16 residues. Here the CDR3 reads CASSPGQGYSTDTQYF. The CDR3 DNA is TGTGCCAGCAGTCCTGGACAGGGCTACTCCACAGATACGCAGTATTTT.

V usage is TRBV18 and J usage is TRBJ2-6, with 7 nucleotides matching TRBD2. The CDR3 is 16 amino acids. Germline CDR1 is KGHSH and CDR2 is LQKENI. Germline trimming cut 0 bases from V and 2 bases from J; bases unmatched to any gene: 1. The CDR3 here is CASSPPGGAGANVLTF. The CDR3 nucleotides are TGTGCCAGCTCACCACCTGGGGGGGCTGGGGCCAACGTCCTGACTTTC.

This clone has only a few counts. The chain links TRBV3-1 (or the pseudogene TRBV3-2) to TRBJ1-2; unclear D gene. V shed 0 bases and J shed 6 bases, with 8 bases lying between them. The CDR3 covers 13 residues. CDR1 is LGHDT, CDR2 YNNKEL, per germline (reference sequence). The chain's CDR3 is CASSQDYTHGYTF. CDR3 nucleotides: TGTGCCAGCAGCCAAGATTATACTCATGGCTACACCTTC.

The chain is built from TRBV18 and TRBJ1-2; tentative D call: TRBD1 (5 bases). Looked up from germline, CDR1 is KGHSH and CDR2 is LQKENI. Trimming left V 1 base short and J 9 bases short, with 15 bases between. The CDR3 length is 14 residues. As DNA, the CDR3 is TGTGCCAGCTCACCACGTCGGGGAGGGGCGAGCTACACCTTC. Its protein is CASSPRRGGASYTF.

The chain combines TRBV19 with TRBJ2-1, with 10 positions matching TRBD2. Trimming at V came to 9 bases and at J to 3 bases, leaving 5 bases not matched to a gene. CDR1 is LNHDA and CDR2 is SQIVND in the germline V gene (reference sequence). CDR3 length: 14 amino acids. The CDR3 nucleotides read TGTGCCAGCCAAAAGCGGGGGGGCTACAATGAGCAGTTCTTC. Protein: CASQKRGGYNEQFF.

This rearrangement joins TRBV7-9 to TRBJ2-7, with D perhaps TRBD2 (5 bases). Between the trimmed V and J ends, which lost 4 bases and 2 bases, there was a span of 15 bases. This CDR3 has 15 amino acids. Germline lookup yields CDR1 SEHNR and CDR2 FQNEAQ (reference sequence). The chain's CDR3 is CASSSAGTRPYEQYF. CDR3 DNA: TGTGCCAGCAGCTCGGCTGGCACTAGACCCTACGAGCAGTACTTC.

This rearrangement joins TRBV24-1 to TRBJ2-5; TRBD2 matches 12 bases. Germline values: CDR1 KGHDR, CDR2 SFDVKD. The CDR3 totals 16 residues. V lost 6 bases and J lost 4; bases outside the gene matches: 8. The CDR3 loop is CATSPPSGGAGETQYF. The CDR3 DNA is TGTGCCACCAGTCCACCTAGCGGGGGGGCGGGAGAGACCCAGTACTTC.

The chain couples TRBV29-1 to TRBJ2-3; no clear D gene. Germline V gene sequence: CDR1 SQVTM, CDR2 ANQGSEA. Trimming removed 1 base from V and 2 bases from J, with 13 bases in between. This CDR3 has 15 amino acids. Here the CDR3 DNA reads TGCAGCGTTGAAGTGTTAGCATCCTACACAGATACGCAGTATTTT. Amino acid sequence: CSVEVLASYTDTQYF.

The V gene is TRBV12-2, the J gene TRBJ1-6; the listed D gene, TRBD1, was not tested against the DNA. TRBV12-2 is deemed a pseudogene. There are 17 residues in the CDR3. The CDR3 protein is CASRLGRGSSYNSPLHF. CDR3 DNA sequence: TGTGCAAGTCGCTTAGGCAGGGGAAGCTCCTATAATTCACCCCTCCACTTT.

In DNA, the CDR3 is TGTGCCAGCTCACTCCATAGCGGGGGTGGGTACGAGCAGTACTTC. Amino acid sequence: CASSLHSGGGYEQYF. The chain employs TRBV18 and TRBJ2-7, with 9 bases lining up with TRBD2. With V trimmed by 4 bases and J by 4 bases, 8 bases remained unmatched. Germline values: CDR1 KGHSH, CDR2 LQKENI. CDR3 length: 15 amino acids. Full variable domain (missing parts from reference TRBV18 and TRBJ2-7): NAGVMQNPRHLVRRRGQEARLRCSPMKGHSHVYWYRQLPEEGLKFMVYLQKENIIDESGMPKERFSAEFPKEGPSILRIQQVVRGDSAAYFCASSLHSGGGYEQYFGPGTRLTVT.

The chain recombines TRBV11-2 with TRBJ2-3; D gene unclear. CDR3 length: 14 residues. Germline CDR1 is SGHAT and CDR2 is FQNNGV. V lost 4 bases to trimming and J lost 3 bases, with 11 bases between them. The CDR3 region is CASSSVAPTDTQYF. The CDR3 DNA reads TGTGCCAGCAGCTCAGTGGCACCTACAGATACGCAGTATTTT.

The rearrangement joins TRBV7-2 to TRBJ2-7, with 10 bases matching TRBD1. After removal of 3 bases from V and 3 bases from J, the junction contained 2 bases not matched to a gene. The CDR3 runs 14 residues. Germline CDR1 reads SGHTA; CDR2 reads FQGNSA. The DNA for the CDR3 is TGTGCCAGCAGCTTCGGGACAGGGGACTACGAGCAGTACTTC. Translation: CASSFGTGDYEQYF.

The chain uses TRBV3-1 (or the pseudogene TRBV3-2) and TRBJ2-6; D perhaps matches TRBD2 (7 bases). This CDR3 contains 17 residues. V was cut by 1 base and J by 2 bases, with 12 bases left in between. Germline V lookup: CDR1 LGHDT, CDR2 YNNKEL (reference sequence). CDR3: CASSQGRGAPGANVLTF. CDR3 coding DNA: TGTGCCAGCAGCCAAGGTCGGGGGGCGCCTGGGGCCAACGTCCTGACTTTC.

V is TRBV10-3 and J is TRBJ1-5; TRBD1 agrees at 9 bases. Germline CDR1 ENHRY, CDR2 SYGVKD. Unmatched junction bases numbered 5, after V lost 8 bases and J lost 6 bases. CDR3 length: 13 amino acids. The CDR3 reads CAIGQGLVQPQHF. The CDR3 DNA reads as TGTGCCATCGGACAGGGGTTAGTTCAGCCCCAGCATTTT.

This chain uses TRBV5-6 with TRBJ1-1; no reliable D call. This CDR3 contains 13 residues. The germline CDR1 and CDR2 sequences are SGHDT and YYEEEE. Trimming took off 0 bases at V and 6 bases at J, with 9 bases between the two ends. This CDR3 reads CASSLEAGPEAFF. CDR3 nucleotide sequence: TGTGCCAGCAGCTTGGAGGCAGGCCCTGAAGCTTTCTTT.

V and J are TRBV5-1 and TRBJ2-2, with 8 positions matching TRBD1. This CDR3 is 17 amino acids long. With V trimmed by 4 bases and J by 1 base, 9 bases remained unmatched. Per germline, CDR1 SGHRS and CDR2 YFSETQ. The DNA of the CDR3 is TGCGCCAGCAGCCCTACTCCCGACAGGGGGAACACCGGGGAGCTGTTTTTT. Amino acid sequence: CASSPTPDRGNTGELFF.

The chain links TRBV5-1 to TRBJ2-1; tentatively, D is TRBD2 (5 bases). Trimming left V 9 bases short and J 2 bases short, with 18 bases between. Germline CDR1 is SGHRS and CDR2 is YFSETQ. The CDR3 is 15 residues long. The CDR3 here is CANVLPGVAYNEQFF. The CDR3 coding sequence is TGCGCCAATGTCTTGCCCGGGGTAGCCTACAATGAGCAGTTCTTC.

CDR3 residues: CASSPTGKAEQYF. CDR3 nucleotide sequence: TGTGCCAGCAGCCCGACAGGGAAGGCCGAGCAGTACTTC. The chain has TRBV7-9 and TRBJ2-7; 7 bases align to TRBD1. The germline CDR1 and CDR2 sequences are SEHNR and FQNEAQ (reference sequence). V shed 5 bases and J 6 bases; nucleotides not matched to a gene: 7. CDR3 length equals 13 residues.

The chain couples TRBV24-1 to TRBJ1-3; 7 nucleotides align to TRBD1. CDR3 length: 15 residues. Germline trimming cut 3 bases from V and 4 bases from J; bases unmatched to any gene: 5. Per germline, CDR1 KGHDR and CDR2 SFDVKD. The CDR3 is CATSDGRGPGNTIYF. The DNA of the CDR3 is TGTGCCACCAGTGATGGTAGGGGGCCGGGAAACACCATATATTTT.

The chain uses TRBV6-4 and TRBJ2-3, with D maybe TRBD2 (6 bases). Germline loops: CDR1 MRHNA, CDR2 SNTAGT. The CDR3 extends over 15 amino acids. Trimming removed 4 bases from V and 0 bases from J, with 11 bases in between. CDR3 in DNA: TGTGCCAGCAGTGCCGTTACTAGCAGCACAGATACGCAGTATTTT. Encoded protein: CASSAVTSSTDTQYF.